Each of the 20 T cell receptor beta chains below was sequenced from the same sample in a study of post-analysis software for immune sequencing data. Findings and limits, study-wide: Among five TRBV segments more frequent in patients than controls were TRBV5-6, TRBV5-1 and TRBV20-1.

Libraries were made from TCR beta cDNA, and they carried unique molecular identifiers. TCRdb processed the PCR reads anew with MiXCR; each CDR3 protein has one entry. The sample holds approximately 630,000 distinct CDR3 sequences, roughly three fifths seen once. Their cognate antigens are unknown. The source material was blood. These receptors came from a girl aged 2 to 10 with multiple sclerosis.

This clonotype has a handful of counts. The J gene is TRBJ2-1, the V gene TRBV6-1; TRBD2 is a possible D gene (5 bases). Germline assignment: CDR1 MNHNS and CDR2 SASEGT. The CDR3 is 18 residues long. Between the trimmed V and J ends, which lost 8 bases and 10 bases, there was a span of 33 bases. The CDR3 protein is CASPAGYFRSQSGVEQFF. The CDR3 DNA sequence: TGTGCCAGCCCGGCGGGTTATTTCAGATCGCAGTCAGGCGTAGAGCAGTTCTTC.

V gene TRBV9 combines with J gene TRBJ1-4; weak D call: TRBD1 (6 bases). The CDR3 is 14 residues long. Trimming removed 3 bases at V and 8 bases at J, with 14 bases between. Germline V gives CDR1 SGDLS, CDR2 YYNGEE. The CDR3 protein is CASSADRGGEKLFF. CDR3 DNA sequence: TGTGCCAGCAGCGCGGACAGAGGAGGCGAAAAACTGTTTTTT.

The chain is built from TRBV4-3 and TRBJ2-3, with a weak D call TRBD1 (6 bases). Germline V gene sequence: CDR1 LGHNA, CDR2 YSLEER. CDR3 length: 19 amino acids. Trimming pared 3 bases from V and 3 bases from J, leaving 25 bases between. For the CDR3, the DNA is TGCGCCAGCAGCCATGGTTATACCGGGACACTGAAGGTGACAGATACGCAGTATTTT. Protein sequence: CASSHGYTGTLKVTDTQYF.

This clonotype was found many times. The chain links TRBV20-1 to TRBJ2-1; TRBD1 is a possible D gene (5 bases). The CDR3 is 13 amino acids. V was clipped by 6 bases and J by 5 bases, with 14 bases between them. Germline V lookup: CDR1 DFQATT, CDR2 SNEGSKA (reference sequence). The CDR3 spells CSAQPGSDNEQFF. Written as DNA, the CDR3 is TGCAGTGCGCAGCCAGGGTCCGACAATGAGCAGTTCTTC.

The rearrangement uses TRBV11-2 and TRBJ2-7, with D possibly being TRBD1 or TRBD2 (5 bases each). Trimming shortened V by 5 bases and J by 6 bases, and 17 bases separated the two germline ends. CDR3 length equals 14 residues. CDR1 is SGHAT, CDR2 FQNNGV, per germline. CDR3 nucleotides: TGTGCCAGCAGCACGATCCGGGGCGGTTCCGAGCAGTACTTC. This sequence encodes CASSTIRGGSEQYF.

The V and J genes are TRBV7-2 and TRBJ2-4; weak D call: TRBD2 (6 bases). The length of the CDR3 is 16 residues. Trimming took 4 bases from V and 6 from J, leaving 19 bases between them. CDR1 and CDR2 (germline): SGHTA, FQGNSA. CDR3 sequence reads: CASSSPGLGIGNIQYF. The CDR3 coding sequence is TGTGCCAGCAGCTCCCCGGGACTCGGAATTGGAAACATTCAGTACTTC.

This chain joins TRBV6-2 or TRBV6-3 and TRBJ2-5, with a tentative D call TRBD2 (5 bases). The J call may not be correct, given that the DNA end is closer to TRBJ2-7. Germline V CDR1 and CDR2: MNHEY, SVGEGT. This CDR3 comprises 14 residues. CDR3 DNA: TGTGCCAGCAGCTCCCCTGGGGTCGGGAACGAGCAGTACTTC. It codes for CASSSPGVGNEQYF.

This clonotype was seen a few times. At one end the junction does not follow the germline gene, possibly because of a read error. J is TRBJ2-1 and V is TRBV29-1, with no clear D. Per the germline V gene, CDR1 is SQVTM and CDR2 is ANQGSEA. This CDR3 comprises 14 residues. The CDR3 reads CSVEGTDEYNEQFF. In DNA form, the CDR3 reads TGCAGCGTTGAAGGGACGGACGAATACAATGAACAGTTCTTC.

This clonotype showed up just a few times. The chain has TRBV6-5 and TRBJ2-4, with D uncertain. The germline V and J ends were trimmed by 1 base and 14 bases, with 15 bases remaining between them. In germline, CDR1 is MNHEY, CDR2 SVGAGI. CDR3 length: 13 residues. In nucleotides, the CDR3 is TGTGCCAGCAGTTACTGGCACTTGCCCCAAAAGTACTTC. Amino acid sequence: CASSYWHLPQKYF.

The rearrangement uses TRBV6-5 and TRBJ2-5, with D possibly being TRBD2 (6 bases). The CDR3 contains 16 residues. Germline V gene sequence: CDR1 MNHEY, CDR2 SVGAGI. Trimming removed 8 bases at V and 7 bases at J, with 26 bases between. The CDR3 sequence: CASSNLGLAVSGTQYF. CDR3 bases: TGTGCCAGCTCTAACCTGGGGCTAGCCGTTAGCGGGACCCAGTACTTC.

The chain combines TRBV3-1 with TRBJ1-2; D uncertain. The CDR3 runs to 13 residues. The V end was cut by 1 base, the J end by 6 bases, with 9 bases between. Germline V gene data show CDR1 as LGHDT and CDR2 as YNNKEL (reference sequence). CDR3 protein: CASSQGHGDGYTF. Here the CDR3 DNA reads TGTGCCAGCAGCCAAGGGCACGGTGATGGCTACACCTTC.

Of note for this clonotype: An end of the junction does not agree with germline; a read error may underlie this. The chain combines TRBV4-2 with TRBJ1-1; D remains unclear. Germline CDR1 is LGHNA and CDR2 is YNFKEQ. The CDR3 contains 16 residues. This CDR3 is CASSQVDLRRDTEAFF. CDR3 nucleotide sequence: TGTGCCAGCAGTCAAGTCGACCTCCGTCGGGACACTGAAGCTTTCTTT.

J is TRBJ2-1 and V is TRBV20-1; 13 nucleotides line up with TRBD2. This CDR3 spans 14 amino acids. Trimming took 6 bases from V and 4 from J; bases not matched to a gene: 3. Looked up from germline, CDR1 is DFQATT and CDR2 is SNEGSKA (reference sequence). The CDR3 DNA follows: TGCAGTGCCGGGACTAGCGGGGATTACAATGAGCAGTTCTTC. Encoded protein: CSAGTSGDYNEQFF.

The chain combines TRBV20-1 with TRBJ1-4, with 7 bases lining up with TRBD1. With 5 bases clipped from V and 6 bases from J, the junction kept 12 bases outside the gene matches. The CDR3 has 15 residues. Germline CDR1 reads DFQATT; CDR2 reads SNEGSKA (reference sequence). CDR3 DNA: TGCAGTGCTGCACCTCAGACAGGGTTTTATGAAAAACTGTTTTTT. This gives the protein CSAAPQTGFYEKLFF.

The rearrangement joins TRBV7-3 to TRBJ2-1, with 8 bases lining up with TRBD2. Germline V CDR1 and CDR2: SGHTA, FQGTGA. The CDR3 is 15 residues long. Trimming at V came to 0 bases and at J to 5 bases, leaving 3 bases not matched to a gene. The CDR3 is CASSLTGGVNNEQFF. Here the CDR3 DNA reads TGTGCCAGCAGCTTAACCGGGGGGGTAAACAATGAGCAGTTCTTC. Filled out from reference TRBV7-3 and TRBJ2-1, the complete variable domain reads GAGVSQTPSNKVTEKGKYVELRCDPISGHTALYWYRQSLGQGPEFLIYFQGTGAADDSGLPNDRFFAVRPEGSVSTLKIQRTERGDSAVYLCASSLTGGVNNEQFFGPGTRLTVL.

Comment on this clonotype: Mismatch with germline at one junction end may stem from a read error. The CDR3 spells CASSLESKDIQYF. CDR3 bases: TGTGCCAGTAGCTTAGAATCCAAAGACATTCAGTACTTC. This chain uses TRBV11-3 with TRBJ2-7; D call uncertain. Judging by the DNA end, TRBJ2-4 fits better; the J call may be wrong. The CDR3 covers 13 residues. CDR1 is SGHNT, CDR2 YENEEA, per germline.

This clonotype came up a few times. The V and J genes are TRBV12-5 and TRBJ1-2, with TRBD1 as a possible D gene (6 bases). The CDR3 runs 16 residues. Germline V lookup: CDR1 LGHNT, CDR2 FRNRAP. Trimming stripped 0 bases from V and 4 bases from J, with 15 bases between. The CDR3 region is CASGLVGLSRGYGYTF. The CDR3 DNA follows: TGTGCTAGTGGTTTGGTAGGACTTAGCAGGGGCTATGGCTACACCTTC.

This chain uses TRBV7-2 with TRBJ2-3; D gene uncertain. Germline V gives CDR1 SGHTA, CDR2 FQGNSA. The CDR3 is made up of 13 amino acids. Trimming removed 2 bases from V and 6 bases from J, with 9 bases in between. The DNA for the CDR3 is TGTGCCAGCAGCTTAAGGGTTCGGGATACGCAGTATTTT. Protein sequence: CASSLRVRDTQYF.

The chain uses TRBV10-3 and TRBJ1-5; no clear D. The germline CDR1 and CDR2 sequences are ENHRY and SYGVKD. Trimming left V 3 bases short and J 0 bases short, with 9 bases between. The CDR3 contains 15 residues. The CDR3 spells CAISDPGISNQPQHF. The CDR3 coding sequence is TGTGCCATCAGTGACCCCGGGATTAGCAATCAGCCCCAGCATTTT.

V gene TRBV6-5 combines with J gene TRBJ2-1; 8 positions agree with TRBD2. There are 15 residues in the CDR3. Germline CDR1 is MNHEY and CDR2 is SVGAGI. With V trimmed by 4 bases and J by 2 bases, 4 bases remained unmatched. The CDR3 loop is CASSSKGLAYNEQFF. DNA of the CDR3: TGTGCCAGCAGTTCCAAGGGACTAGCCTACAATGAGCAGTTCTTC.